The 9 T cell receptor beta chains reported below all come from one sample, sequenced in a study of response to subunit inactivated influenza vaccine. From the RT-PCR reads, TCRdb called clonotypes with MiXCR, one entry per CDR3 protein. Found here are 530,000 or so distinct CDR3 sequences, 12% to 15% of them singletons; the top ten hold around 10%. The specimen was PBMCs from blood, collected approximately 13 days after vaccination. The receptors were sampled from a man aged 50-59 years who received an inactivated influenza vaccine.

CDR3: CASSLLASNTKLSGANVLTF. The CDR3 DNA sequence: TGTGCCAGCAGTTTACTAGCGAGTAATACTAAACTCTCTGGGGCCAACGTCCTGACTTTC. The chain recombines TRBV28 with TRBJ2-6, with D perhaps TRBD2 (6 bases). Trimming took 2 bases from V and 0 from J, leaving 20 bases between them. This CDR3 region has 20 residues. Germline values: CDR1 MDHEN, CDR2 SYDVKM.

The DNA for the CDR3 is TGTGCCAGCAGCGCACAGGAGAACACTGAAGCTTTCTTT. Encoded protein: CASSAQENTEAFF. The V gene is TRBV7-9, the J gene TRBJ1-1, with D maybe TRBD1 (5 bases). CDR1 and CDR2 from the germline V gene are SEHNR and FQNEAQ (reference sequence). The CDR3 sequence is 13 residues long. The ends were cut back, 5 bases at V and 1 base at J, with 8 bases in the middle.

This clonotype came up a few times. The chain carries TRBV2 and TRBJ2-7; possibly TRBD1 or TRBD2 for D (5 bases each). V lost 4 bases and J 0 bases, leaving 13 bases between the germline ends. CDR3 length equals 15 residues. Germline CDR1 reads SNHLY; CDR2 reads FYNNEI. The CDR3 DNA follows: TGTGCCAGCAGTGGGGGACCGCCTTACTCCTACGAGCAGTACTTC. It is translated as CASSGGPPYSYEQYF.

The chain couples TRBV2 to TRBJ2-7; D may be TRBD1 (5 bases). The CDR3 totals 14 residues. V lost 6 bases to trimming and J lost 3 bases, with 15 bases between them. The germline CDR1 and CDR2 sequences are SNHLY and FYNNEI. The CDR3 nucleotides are TGTGCCAGCAGAAGGGTCCAACAGGACTACGAGCAGTACTTC. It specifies CASRRVQQDYEQYF. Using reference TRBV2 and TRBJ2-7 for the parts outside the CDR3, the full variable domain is EPEVTQTPSHQVTQMGQEVILRCVPISNHLYFYWYRQILGQKVEFLVSFYNNEISEKSEIFDDQFSVERPDGSNFTLKIRSTKLEDSAMYFCASRRVQQDYEQYFGPGTRLTVT.

CDR3 protein: CSARADGTSGPYEQYF. In DNA, the CDR3 is TGCAGTGCTAGAGCCGATGGGACTAGCGGACCCTACGAGCAGTACTTC. The chain links TRBV20-1 to TRBJ2-7; 11 bases match TRBD2. CDR1 and CDR2 from the germline V gene are DFQATT and SNEGSKA (reference sequence). After removal of 1 base from V and 2 bases from J, the junction contained 7 bases not matched to a gene. The CDR3 covers 16 residues.

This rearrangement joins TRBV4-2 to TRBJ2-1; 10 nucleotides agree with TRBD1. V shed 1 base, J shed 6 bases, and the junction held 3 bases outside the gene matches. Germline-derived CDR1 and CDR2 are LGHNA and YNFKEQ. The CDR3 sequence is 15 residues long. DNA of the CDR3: TGTGCCAGCAGCCAAGCGGGACAGGGGAGCAATGAGCAGTTCTTC. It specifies CASSQAGQGSNEQFF.

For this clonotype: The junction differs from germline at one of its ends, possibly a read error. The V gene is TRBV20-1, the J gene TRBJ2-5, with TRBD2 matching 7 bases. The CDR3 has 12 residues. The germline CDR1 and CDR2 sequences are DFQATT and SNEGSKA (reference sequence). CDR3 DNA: TGCAGTGCCAGAGCGGGATTCGAGACCCAGTACTTC. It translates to CSARAGFETQYF.

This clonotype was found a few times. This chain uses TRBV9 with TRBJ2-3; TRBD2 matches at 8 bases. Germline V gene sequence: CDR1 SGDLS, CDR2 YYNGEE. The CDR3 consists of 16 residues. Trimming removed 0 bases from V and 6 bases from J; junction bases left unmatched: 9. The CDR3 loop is CASSVDSGGPIDTQYF. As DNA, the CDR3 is TGTGCCAGCAGCGTAGATTCGGGAGGGCCAATTGATACGCAGTATTTT.

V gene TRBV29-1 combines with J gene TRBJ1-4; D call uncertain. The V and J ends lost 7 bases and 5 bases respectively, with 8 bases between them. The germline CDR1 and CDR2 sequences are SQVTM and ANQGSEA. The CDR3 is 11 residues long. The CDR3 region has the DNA TGCAGCGCGACGGAGAATGAAAAACTGTTTTTT. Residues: CSATENEKLFF.